This T cell receptor (beta chain) was captured by sequencing in a study of blood T cell repertoires in COVID-19. The CDR3 covers 13 residues. Germline CDR1 is WSHSY and CDR2 is SAAADI. The V end lost 7 bases, the J end lost 5 bases, and 14 bases lay between the germline ends. Sequenced by immunoSEQ multiplex PCR; TCRdb stores in-frame clones only, minus some. The sample records tens of thousands of clones, over 75% being singletons. The source of this sequence is an older woman with acute or convalescent COVID-19. The sequencing input was peripheral blood. The V gene is TRBV10-2, the J gene TRBJ1-1; D ambiguous. DNA for the CDR3: TGCGCCAGCAACGGAGGGCCCCTGACTGAAGCTTTCTTT. It encodes CASNGGPLTEAFF.